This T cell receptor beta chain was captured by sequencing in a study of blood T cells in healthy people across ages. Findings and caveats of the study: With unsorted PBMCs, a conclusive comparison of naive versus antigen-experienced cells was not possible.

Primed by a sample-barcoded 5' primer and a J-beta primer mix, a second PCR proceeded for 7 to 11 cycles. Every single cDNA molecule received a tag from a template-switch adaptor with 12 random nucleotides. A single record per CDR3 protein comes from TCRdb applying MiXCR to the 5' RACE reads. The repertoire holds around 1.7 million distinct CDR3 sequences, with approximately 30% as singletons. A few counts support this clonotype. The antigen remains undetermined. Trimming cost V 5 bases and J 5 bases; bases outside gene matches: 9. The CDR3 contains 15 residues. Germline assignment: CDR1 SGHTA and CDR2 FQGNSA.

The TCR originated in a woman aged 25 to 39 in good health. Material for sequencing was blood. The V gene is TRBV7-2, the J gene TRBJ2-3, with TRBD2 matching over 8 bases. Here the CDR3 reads CASSPPSGRQDTQYF. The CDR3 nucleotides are TGTGCCAGCAGCCCCCCTAGCGGGCGGCAAGATACGCAGTATTTT.